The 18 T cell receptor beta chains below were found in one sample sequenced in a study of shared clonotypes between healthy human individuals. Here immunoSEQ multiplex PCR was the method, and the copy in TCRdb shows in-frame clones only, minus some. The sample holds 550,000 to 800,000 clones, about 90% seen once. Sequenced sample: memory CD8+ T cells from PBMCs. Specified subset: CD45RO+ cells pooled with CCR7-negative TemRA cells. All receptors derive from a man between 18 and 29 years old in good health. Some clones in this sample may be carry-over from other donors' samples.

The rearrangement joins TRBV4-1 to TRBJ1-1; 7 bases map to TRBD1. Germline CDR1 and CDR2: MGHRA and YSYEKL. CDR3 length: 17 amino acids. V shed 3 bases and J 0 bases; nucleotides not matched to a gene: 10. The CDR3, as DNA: TGCGCCAGCAGCCACCTTGGGGACAGCGACATGAACACTGAAGCTTTCTTT. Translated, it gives CASSHLGDSDMNTEAFF.

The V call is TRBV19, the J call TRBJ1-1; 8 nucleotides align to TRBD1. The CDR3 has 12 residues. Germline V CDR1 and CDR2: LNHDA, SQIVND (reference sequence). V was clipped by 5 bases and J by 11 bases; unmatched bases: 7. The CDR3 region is CASSLRQGQAFF. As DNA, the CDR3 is TGTGCCAGTAGTTTGCGACAGGGGCAGGCTTTCTTT. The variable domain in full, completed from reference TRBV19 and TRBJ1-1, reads DGGITQSPKYLFRKEGQNVTLSCEQNLNHDAMYWYRQDPGQGLRLIYYSQIVNDFQKGDIAEGYSVSREKKESFPLTVTSAQKNPTAFYLCASSLRQGQAFFGQGTRLTVV.

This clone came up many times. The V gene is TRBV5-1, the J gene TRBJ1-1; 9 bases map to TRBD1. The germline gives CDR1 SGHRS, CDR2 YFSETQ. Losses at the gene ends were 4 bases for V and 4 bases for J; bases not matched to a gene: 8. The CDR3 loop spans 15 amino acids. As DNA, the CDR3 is TGCGCCAGCAGCACGGGACAGGGTGGTATCACTGAAGCTTTCTTT. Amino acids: CASSTGQGGITEAFF.

The DNA for the CDR3 is TGCGCCAGCGGGACTAGCGGATACAATGAGCAGTTCTTC. Amino acids: CASGTSGYNEQFF. The gene calls are TRBV10-2 and TRBJ2-1; 11 positions match TRBD2. The CDR3 has 13 amino acids. V lost 8 bases, J lost 4 bases, and 1 base stayed unmatched. Germline loops: CDR1 WSHSY, CDR2 SAAADI.

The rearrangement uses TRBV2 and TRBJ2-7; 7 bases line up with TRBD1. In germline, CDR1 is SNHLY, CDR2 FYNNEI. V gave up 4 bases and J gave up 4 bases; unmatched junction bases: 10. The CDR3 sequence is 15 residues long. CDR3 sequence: CASSGYRGVQYEQYF. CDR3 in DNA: TGTGCCAGCAGTGGGTACAGGGGCGTTCAGTACGAGCAGTACTTC.

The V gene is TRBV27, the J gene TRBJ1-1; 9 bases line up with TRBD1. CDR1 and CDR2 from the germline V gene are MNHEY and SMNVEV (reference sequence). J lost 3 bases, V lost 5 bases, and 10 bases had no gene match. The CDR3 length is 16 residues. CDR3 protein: CASSVRDRVGYTEAFF. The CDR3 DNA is TGTGCCAGCAGTGTCCGGGACAGGGTGGGGTACACTGAAGCTTTCTTT.

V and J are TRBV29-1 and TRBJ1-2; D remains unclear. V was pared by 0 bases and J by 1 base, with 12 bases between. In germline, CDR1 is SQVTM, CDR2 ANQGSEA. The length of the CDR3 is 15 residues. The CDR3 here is CSVEEARNLNYGYTF. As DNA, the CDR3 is TGCAGCGTTGAAGAGGCCAGGAATCTTAACTATGGCTACACCTTC.

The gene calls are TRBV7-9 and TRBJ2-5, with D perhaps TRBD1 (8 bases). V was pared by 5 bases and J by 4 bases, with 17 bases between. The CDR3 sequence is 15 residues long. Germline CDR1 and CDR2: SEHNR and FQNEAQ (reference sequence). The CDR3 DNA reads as TGTGCCAGCAGCGCTCGGACAGGGAGGGCAGAGACCCAGTACTTC. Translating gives CASSARTGRAETQYF.

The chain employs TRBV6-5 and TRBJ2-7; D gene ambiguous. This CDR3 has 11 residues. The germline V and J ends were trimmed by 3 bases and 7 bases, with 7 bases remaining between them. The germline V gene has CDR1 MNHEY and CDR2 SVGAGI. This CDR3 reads CASSYVLEQYF. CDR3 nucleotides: TGTGCCAGCAGTTATGTTCTGGAGCAGTACTTC.

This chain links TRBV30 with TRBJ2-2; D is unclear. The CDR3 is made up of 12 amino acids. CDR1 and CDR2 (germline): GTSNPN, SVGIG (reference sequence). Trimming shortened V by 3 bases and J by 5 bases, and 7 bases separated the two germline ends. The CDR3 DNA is TGTGCCTGGAGAGTGGAGACCGGGGAGCTGTTTTTT. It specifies CAWRVETGELFF.

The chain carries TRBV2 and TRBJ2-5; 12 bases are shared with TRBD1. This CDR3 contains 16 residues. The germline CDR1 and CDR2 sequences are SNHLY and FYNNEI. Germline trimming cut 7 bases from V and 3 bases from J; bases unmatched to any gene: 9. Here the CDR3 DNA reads TGTGCCAGCACCGGGACAGGGGGCCGTCGAGAAGAGACCCAGTACTTC. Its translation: CASTGTGGRREETQYF. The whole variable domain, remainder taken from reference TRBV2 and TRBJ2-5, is EPEVTQTPSHQVTQMGQEVILRCVPISNHLYFYWYRQILGQKVEFLVSFYNNEISEKSEIFDDQFSVERPDGSNFTLKIRSTKLEDSAMYFCASTGTGGRREETQYFGPGTRLLVL.

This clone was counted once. Written as DNA, the CDR3 is TGTGCCAGCAGCTCAAACCGACCAGGGCCAGAGACCCAGTACTTC. Translated, it gives CASSSNRPGPETQYF. This chain connects TRBV7-9 to TRBJ2-5, with TRBD1 as a possible D gene (5 bases). The CDR3 runs 15 residues. V was shortened by 4 bases and J by 4 bases, with 16 bases between the two germline ends. Germline V lookup: CDR1 SEHNR, CDR2 FQNEAQ (reference sequence).

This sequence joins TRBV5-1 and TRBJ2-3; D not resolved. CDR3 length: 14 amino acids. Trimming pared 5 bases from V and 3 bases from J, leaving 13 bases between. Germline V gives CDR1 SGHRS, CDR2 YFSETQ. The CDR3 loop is CASSVVSLTDTQYF. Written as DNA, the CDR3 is TGCGCCAGCAGTGTAGTGTCGCTGACAGATACGCAGTATTTT.

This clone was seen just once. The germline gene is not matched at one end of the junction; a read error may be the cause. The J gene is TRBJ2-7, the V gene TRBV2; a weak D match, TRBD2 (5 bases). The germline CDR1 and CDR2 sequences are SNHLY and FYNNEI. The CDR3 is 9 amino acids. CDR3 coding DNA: TGTGCCAGCAATAGGATGAGGGACTTC. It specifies CASNRMRDF.

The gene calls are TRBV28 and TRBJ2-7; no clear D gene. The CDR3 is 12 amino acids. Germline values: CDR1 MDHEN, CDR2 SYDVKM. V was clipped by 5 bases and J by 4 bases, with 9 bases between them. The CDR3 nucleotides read TGTGCCAGCAGTCCTATAGGGTACGAGCAGTACTTC. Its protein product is CASSPIGYEQYF. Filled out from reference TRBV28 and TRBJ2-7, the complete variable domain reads DVKVTQSSRYLVKRTGEKVFLECVQDMDHENMFWYRQDPGLGLRLIYFSYDVKMKEKGDIPEGYSVSREKKERFSLILESASTNQTSMYLCASSPIGYEQYFGPGTRLTVT.

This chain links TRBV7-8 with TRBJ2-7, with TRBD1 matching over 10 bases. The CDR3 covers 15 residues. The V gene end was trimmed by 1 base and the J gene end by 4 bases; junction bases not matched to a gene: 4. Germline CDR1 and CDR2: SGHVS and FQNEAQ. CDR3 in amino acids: CASSLGTGGQYEQYF. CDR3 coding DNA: TGTGCCAGCAGCTTAGGGACAGGGGGTCAGTACGAGCAGTACTTC.

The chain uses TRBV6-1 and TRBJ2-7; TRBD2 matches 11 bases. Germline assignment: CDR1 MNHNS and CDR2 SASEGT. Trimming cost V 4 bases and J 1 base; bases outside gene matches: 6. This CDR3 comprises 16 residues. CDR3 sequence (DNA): TGTGCCAGCAGTGCTCCGGGACTAGCGGCTTCCTACGAGCAGTACTTC. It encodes CASSAPGLAASYEQYF.

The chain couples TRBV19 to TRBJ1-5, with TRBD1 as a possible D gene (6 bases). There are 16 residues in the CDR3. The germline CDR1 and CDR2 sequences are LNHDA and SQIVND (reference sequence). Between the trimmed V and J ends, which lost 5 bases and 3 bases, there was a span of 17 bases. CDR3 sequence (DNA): TGTGCCAGTAGTGCAGGACAGTCGGTTACCAATCAGCCCCAGCATTTT. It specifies CASSAGQSVTNQPQHF. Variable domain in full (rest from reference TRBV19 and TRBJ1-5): DGGITQSPKYLFRKEGQNVTLSCEQNLNHDAMYWYRQDPGQGLRLIYYSQIVNDFQKGDIAEGYSVSREKKESFPLTVTSAQKNPTAFYLCASSAGQSVTNQPQHFGDGTRLSIL.